The clone carrying this T cell receptor (beta chain) was observed a single time. What it recognizes is unknown. While the first cohort had 600 to 750 subjects, the donors belonged to the separate validation cohort of 120 subjects. The data are from a study of cytomegalovirus exposure and HLA in healthy donors. Findings and caveats of the study: According to a subsequent analysis, TCR clusters from the first cohort were inclined to appear together in the 130 or so validation repertoires. There were some public TCRs occurring in many donors, but most TCR sequences were rare. Cytomegalovirus-associated status was assigned to some 160 TCR beta chains.

This table comes from immunoSEQ multiplex PCR, and its TCRdb copy is limited to in-frame clones, with some not included. The sample yields 150,000 to 250,000 clones, approximately 78% seen once. The sequenced sample consisted of PBMCs. The TCR was taken from a woman aged 25-40 years in good health and CMV-seronegative.

CDR3 sequence reads: CAWSVGDRAGEKLFF. The CDR3 DNA follows: TGTGCCTGGAGTGTAGGGGACAGGGCTGGTGAAAAACTGTTTTTT. The rearrangement joins TRBV30 to TRBJ1-4; 9 positions match TRBD1. The junction had 6 bases not matched to a gene; V was cut back by 0 bases and J by 7 bases. CDR1 and CDR2 (germline): GTSNPN, SVGIG (reference sequence). This CDR3 region has 15 residues.